This T cell receptor beta chain was sequenced in a study of T cell responses to AZD1222 COVID-19 vaccine. Study-wide findings and caveats: Regions 160-218 and 743-854 held dominance among vaccine-associated CD4 TCRs, which spanned spike. Most donors were white British, females outnumbered males, and clonal diversity was possibly underestimated.

Germline CDR1 reads SGHRS; CDR2 reads YFSETQ. Trimming pared 0 bases from V and 1 base from J, leaving 13 bases between. CDR3 length: 16 residues. Sequencing was performed with immunoSEQ multiplex PCR; in TCRdb, only in-frame clones are kept and a portion is missing. The data contain 75,000 to 100,000 clones, 85% to 90% of them seen just once; the ten biggest clones take up less than 3.5%. Remarks on this clone: No antigen is known for it.

V and J are TRBV5-1 and TRBJ1-1; weak D call: TRBD1 (5 bases). The source is an adult in good health. This sample comprised peripheral blood, obtained on day 0 of AZD1222 vaccination. The CDR3 spells CASSLAGRGPNTEAFF. The CDR3 coding sequence is TGCGCCAGCAGCTTGGCGGGGAGGGGCCCGAACACTGAAGCTTTCTTT.